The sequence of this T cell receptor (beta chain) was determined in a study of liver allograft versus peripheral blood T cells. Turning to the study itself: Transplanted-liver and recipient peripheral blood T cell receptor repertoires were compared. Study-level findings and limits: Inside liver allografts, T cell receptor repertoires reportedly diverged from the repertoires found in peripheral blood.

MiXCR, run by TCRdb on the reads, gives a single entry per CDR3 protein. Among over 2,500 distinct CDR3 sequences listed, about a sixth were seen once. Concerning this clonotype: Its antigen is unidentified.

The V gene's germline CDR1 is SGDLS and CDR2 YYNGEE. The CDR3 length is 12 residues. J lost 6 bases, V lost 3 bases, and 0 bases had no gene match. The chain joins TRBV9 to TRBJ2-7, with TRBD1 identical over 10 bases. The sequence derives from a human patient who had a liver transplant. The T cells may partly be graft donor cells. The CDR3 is CASSGDRGEQYF. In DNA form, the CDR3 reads TGTGCCAGCAGCGGGGACAGGGGCGAGCAGTACTTC.